This T cell receptor beta chain came from a study of T cell changes during pregnancy in multiple sclerosis. Clones were read by immunoSEQ multiplex PCR, and TCRdb kept only the in-frame ones, dropping some. The table records tens of thousands of clones, 85% to 90% of them present only once. The sequence was obtained from a female donor in good health, enrolled as a control in a pregnancy study. The sequencing used peripheral blood, collected after pregnancy.

The CDR3 loop is CASSSPGGGDETEAFF. The CDR3, as DNA: TGTGCCAGCAGCTCCCCGGGAGGGGGAGATGAAACTGAAGCTTTCTTT. The chain joins TRBV5-5 to TRBJ1-1, with D perhaps matching TRBD1 (6 bases). This CDR3 contains 16 residues. Germline V CDR1 and CDR2: SGHKS, YYEKEE (reference sequence). The V end lost 3 bases, the J end lost 5 bases, and 20 bases lay between the germline ends.